This T cell receptor (beta chain) emerged from a study of regulatory T cells in long-lasting Graves disease. Study-level points and caveats: The sample size was small, and this may have reduced accuracy. The study found TRBV28, TRBJ1-2 and TRBJ2-5 favored in persistent disease.

CDR1 and CDR2 (germline): ENHRY, SYGVKD. Trimming took 8 bases from V and 5 from J, leaving 12 bases between them. The CDR3 length is 12 residues. Arm-PCR of CDR3 regions with iRepertoire HTBI primers generated TCR beta libraries. TCRdb reprocessed the multiplex PCR reads via MiXCR and lists one record per CDR3 protein. This sample has approximately 400,000 distinct CDR3 sequences, with 23% found just once. The time point is: persistent/refractory GD, antithyroid drugs over 5 years with positive TRAb. Researchers made the TCR library from RNA that was extracted from PBMCs. The patients were drawn from one endocrinology department in Xi'an, China. Collection of peripheral blood (roughly 9 milliliters) was done using EDTA tubes. As regards this clonotype: Its specificity is not known.

The source material was peripheral blood mononuclear cells (PBMCs), sampled when the disease was refractory, from a patient treated with antithyroid drugs. This TCR was recovered from a female donor with Graves disease. The genes are TRBV10-3 and TRBJ2-5; tentative D call: TRBD2 (6 bases). The CDR3 coding sequence is TGTGCCATCTCAGGAGGGAGGGAGACCCAGTACTTC. Protein: CAISGGRETQYF.